The 20 T cell receptor beta chains below were found in one sample sequenced in a study of blood T cell repertoires in COVID-19. Measured with immunoSEQ multiplex PCR; TCRdb has only the in-frame clones, and not every one. The sample yields more than 400,000 clones, 75% to 90% seen once. What was sequenced was peripheral blood. The receptors were sampled from a human donor in a cohort sampled during active COVID-19.

The genes are TRBV7-2 and TRBJ1-1; unclear D gene. Germline V gives CDR1 SGHTA, CDR2 FQGNSA. With 6 bases removed from V and 3 bases from J, the gap between germline ends came to 17 bases. This CDR3 contains 15 residues. CDR3 sequence (DNA): TGTGCCAGCAGGCCGGGGAGGGTTTCCCACACTGAAGCTTTCTTT. It encodes CASRPGRVSHTEAFF.

The CDR3 sequence is CASSLESGGRTTEAFF. In DNA, the CDR3 is TGTGCCAGCAGCTTAGAGTCAGGGGGCCGGACCACTGAAGCTTTCTTT. The J gene is TRBJ1-1, the V gene TRBV13; 8 bases match TRBD1. V gave up 1 base and J gave up 4 bases; unmatched junction bases: 8. CDR3 length equals 16 residues. The germline V gene has CDR1 PRHDT and CDR2 FYEKMQ (reference sequence).

The chain joins TRBV7-3 to TRBJ2-1; 10 nucleotides align to TRBD2. Unmatched junction bases numbered 0, after V lost 2 bases and J lost 5 bases. Per germline, CDR1 SGHTA and CDR2 FQGTGA. The CDR3 runs 14 residues. CDR3 sequence: CASSLLAGDNEQFF. Written as DNA, the CDR3 is TGTGCCAGCAGCTTACTAGCGGGAGACAATGAGCAGTTCTTC.

The chain combines TRBV9 with TRBJ2-2; 13 bases agree with TRBD2. V was clipped by 4 bases and J by 6 bases; unmatched bases: 9. The V gene's germline CDR1 is SGDLS and CDR2 YYNGEE. This CDR3 has 17 residues. This chain's CDR3 is CASSRGLAGEAAGELFF. The CDR3 DNA reads as TGTGCCAGCAGCCGCGGACTAGCGGGAGAGGCGGCCGGGGAGCTGTTTTTT.

The V gene is TRBV5-8, the J gene TRBJ1-6; D ambiguous. Trimming removed 3 bases at V and 9 bases at J, with 13 bases between. The germline gives CDR1 SGHTS, CDR2 YDEGEE. This CDR3 is 14 amino acids long. The CDR3 bases are TGTGCCAGCAGCTGGGCCTCGGGATCTTCACCCCTCCACTTT. Translation gives CASSWASGSSPLHF.

The rearrangement links TRBV30 to TRBJ1-1; perhaps TRBD1 as D (6 bases). Per the germline V gene, CDR1 is GTSNPN and CDR2 is SVGIG (reference sequence). The length of the CDR3 is 16 residues. V was trimmed by 5 bases and J by 3 bases, leaving 22 bases between them. The CDR3 sequence: CAWATIRGAIYTEAFF. The CDR3 DNA reads as TGTGCCTGGGCTACGATCCGGGGGGCCATCTACACTGAAGCTTTCTTT.

V and J are TRBV4-2 and TRBJ1-1, with D perhaps TRBD1 (6 bases). Germline-derived CDR1 and CDR2 are LGHNA and YNFKEQ. V dropped 0 bases and J dropped 5 bases, with 13 bases sitting between them. CDR3 length: 15 residues. CDR3 in DNA: TGTGCCAGCAGCCAAGAAGGCAGGGGAGTTACTGAAGCTTTCTTT. Amino acid sequence: CASSQEGRGVTEAFF.

V usage is TRBV6-2 or TRBV6-3 and J usage is TRBJ2-2; 10 positions match TRBD2. After removal of 7 bases from V and 1 base from J, the junction contained 12 bases not matched to a gene. This CDR3 is built from 18 residues. Germline V gene data show CDR1 as MNHEY and CDR2 as SVGEGT. CDR3: CASNPLPSGSLNTGELFF. The CDR3 coding sequence is TGTGCCAGCAACCCGTTACCTAGCGGGAGTCTGAACACCGGGGAGCTGTTTTTT.

This clone was seen only once. The chain uses TRBV11-1 and TRBJ2-5; TRBD1 matches at 9 bases. The length of the CDR3 is 14 residues. The V gene's germline CDR1 is SGHAT and CDR2 FQDESV (reference sequence). V dropped 5 bases and J dropped 8; count of bases not matched to a gene: 9. The CDR3 sequence is CASSPRGQGLTQYF. The CDR3 nucleotides are TGTGCCAGCAGCCCGAGGGGACAGGGATTAACCCAGTACTTC. Variable domain in full (rest from reference TRBV11-1 and TRBJ2-5): EAEVAQSPRYKITEKSQAVAFWCDPISGHATLYWYRQILGQGPELLVQFQDESVVDDSQLPKDRFSAERLKGVDSTLKIQPAELGDSAMYLCASSPRGQGLTQYFGPGTRLLVL.

V is TRBV7-9 and J is TRBJ2-7; maybe TRBD2 (6 bases). This CDR3 has 15 residues. Germline CDR1 and CDR2: SEHNR and FQNEAQ (reference sequence). V was trimmed by 5 bases and J by 5 bases, leaving 19 bases between them. The CDR3 protein is CASSPTGLAGDEQYF. DNA for the CDR3: TGTGCCAGCAGCCCCACGGGACTCGCAGGCGACGAGCAGTACTTC.

The chain joins TRBV21-1 to TRBJ1-6; the D call in the table, TRBD1, was not verified against the DNA. TRBV21-1 is termed a pseudogene. The CDR3 contains 15 residues. CDR3 in amino acids: CASSKAGRRRSPLHF. In nucleotides, the CDR3 is TGTGCCAGCAGCAAAGCGGGCCGACGGCGTTCACCCCTCCACTTT.

This clone appeared a single time. The J gene is TRBJ1-5, the V gene TRBV7-9, with 8 bases that match TRBD1. The V segment lost 3 bases and the J segment 7 bases; nucleotides outside the gene matches: 5. Germline V gene lookup returns CDR1 SEHNR and CDR2 FQNEAQ (reference sequence). The length of the CDR3 is 14 residues. Here the CDR3 DNA reads TGTGCCAGCAGCTTCGGACAGGGATGGCAGCCCCAGCATTTT. It translates to CASSFGQGWQPQHF.

The rearrangement joins TRBV5-1 to TRBJ2-1; a possible D gene is TRBD1 (5 bases). The V gene lost 1 base and the J gene lost 3 bases, with 11 bases spanning the gap. The V gene's germline CDR1 is SGHRS and CDR2 YFSETQ. CDR3 length: 15 residues. The CDR3 protein is CASSLLGDNYNEQFF. The CDR3 DNA reads TGCGCCAGCAGCTTGTTAGGGGATAACTACAATGAGCAGTTCTTC. Full variable domain (remainder filled in from reference TRBV5-1 and TRBJ2-1): KAGVTQTPRYLIKTRGQQVTLSCSPISGHRSVSWYQQTPGQGLQFLFEYFSETQRNKGNFPGRFSGRQFSNSRSEMNVSTLELGDSALYLCASSLLGDNYNEQFFGPGTRLTVL.

The chain joins TRBV30 to TRBJ1-1; TRBD1 agrees at 8 bases. V lost 2 bases, J lost 3 bases, and 5 bases stayed unmatched. The CDR3 runs 14 residues. Germline-derived CDR1 and CDR2 are GTSNPN and SVGIG (reference sequence). CDR3 DNA: TGTGCCTGGAGTTCTACAGGGGGATACACTGAAGCTTTCTTT. It is translated as CAWSSTGGYTEAFF.

This clone was recorded only once. The chain employs TRBV6-1 and TRBJ1-2; 7 nucleotides match TRBD1. The CDR3 is 15 residues long. The junction had 2 bases not matched to a gene; V was cut back by 1 base and J by 0 bases. Germline V gene data show CDR1 as MNHNS and CDR2 as SASEGT. CDR3 nucleotide sequence: TGTGCCAGCAGTGAAGGGCAGGGGGCTAACTATGGCTACACCTTC. It codes for CASSEGQGANYGYTF.

The table lists this clone with a count of one. This rearrangement joins TRBV6-5 to TRBJ1-2; 7 positions match TRBD1. The CDR3 has 13 amino acids. Trimming removed 6 bases from V and 6 bases from J; junction bases left unmatched: 7. Germline V gene sequence: CDR1 MNHEY, CDR2 SVGAGI. The CDR3 region has the DNA TGTGCCAGCAGCACAGGGGCGATTGATGGCTACACCTTC. This codes for CASSTGAIDGYTF.

CDR3 protein: CASSFRDQADTQYF. CDR3 in DNA: TGTGCCAGCAGTTTCCGGGATCAGGCGGATACGCAGTATTTT. The chain uses TRBV28 and TRBJ2-3, with D possibly matching TRBD2 (5 bases). Per germline, CDR1 MDHEN and CDR2 SYDVKM. This CDR3 region has 14 residues. Trimming left V 3 bases short and J 6 bases short, with 13 bases between. Looking up the rest from reference TRBV28 and TRBJ2-3 gives the full variable domain: DVKVTQSSRYLVKRTGEKVFLECVQDMDHENMFWYRQDPGLGLRLIYFSYDVKMKEKGDIPEGYSVSREKKERFSLILESASTNQTSMYLCASSFRDQADTQYFGPGTRLTVL.

In its sample, this clone was seen a few times. This chain uses TRBV2 with TRBJ1-1; 7 bases map to TRBD1. The J segment lost 1 base and the V segment lost 6 bases, leaving 5 bases of the junction unmatched. From germline, CDR1 is SNHLY and CDR2 FYNNEI. CDR3 length: 14 amino acids. DNA of the CDR3: TGTGCCAGCAGGAAAAGACAGGGGAACACTGAAGCTTTCTTT. Translating gives CASRKRQGNTEAFF. The whole variable domain, filled in from reference TRBV2 and TRBJ1-1, reads EPEVTQTPSHQVTQMGQEVILRCVPISNHLYFYWYRQILGQKVEFLVSFYNNEISEKSEIFDDQFSVERPDGSNFTLKIRSTKLEDSAMYFCASRKRQGNTEAFFGQGTRLTVV.

The V call is TRBV5-6, the J call TRBJ2-1, with TRBD2 matching over 15 bases. The junction had 7 bases not matched to a gene; V was cut back by 2 bases and J by 7 bases. CDR1 is SGHDT and CDR2 is YYEEEE in the germline V gene. This CDR3 has 17 amino acids. In DNA form, the CDR3 reads TGTGCCAGCAGCTTTACGGGACTAGCGGGAGGTAAAAATGAGCAGTTCTTC. Translating gives CASSFTGLAGGKNEQFF.

The V call is TRBV4-3, the J call TRBJ2-1, with 9 bases fitting TRBD2. This CDR3 comprises 19 residues. CDR1 is LGHNA and CDR2 is YSLEER in the germline V gene. The J segment lost 5 bases and the V segment lost 0 bases, leaving 14 bases of the junction unmatched. CDR3 in amino acids: CASSQDISGGRVINNEQFF. The CDR3 nucleotides read TGCGCCAGCAGCCAAGATATTAGTGGCGGGAGGGTTATTAACAATGAGCAGTTCTTC.